This T cell receptor beta chain came from a study of blood T cells in healthy people across ages. The authors ran a second PCR of about 7 to 12 cycles using a sample-barcoded 5' primer and a J-beta primer mix. CDR3-containing paired-end reads numbered at least 2.5 million in each sample. One entry per CDR3 protein, called by TCRdb with MiXCR from the 5' RACE reads. The table lists about 680,000 distinct CDR3 sequences, 49% of them singletons. CDR3 length: 15 amino acids. Looked up from germline, CDR1 is SEHNR and CDR2 is FQNEAQ (reference sequence). Points on this clonotype: Mismatch with germline at one junction end may stem from a read error.

The sample, around 9.9 milliliters of peripheral blood, was drawn from each donor. Each sample used at least 6 million PBMCs. Per individual sample, total RNA of at least 6 micrograms was extracted. Material for sequencing was blood. This chain uses TRBV7-9 with TRBJ2-1; TRBD1 aligns across 7 bases. The receptor's source is a woman in her sixties or seventies in good health. The CDR3 sequence: CASSPGRGLHNEQFF. The CDR3 region has the DNA TGTGCCAGCAGCCCCGGCAGGGGGTTGCACAATGAACAGTTCTTC.